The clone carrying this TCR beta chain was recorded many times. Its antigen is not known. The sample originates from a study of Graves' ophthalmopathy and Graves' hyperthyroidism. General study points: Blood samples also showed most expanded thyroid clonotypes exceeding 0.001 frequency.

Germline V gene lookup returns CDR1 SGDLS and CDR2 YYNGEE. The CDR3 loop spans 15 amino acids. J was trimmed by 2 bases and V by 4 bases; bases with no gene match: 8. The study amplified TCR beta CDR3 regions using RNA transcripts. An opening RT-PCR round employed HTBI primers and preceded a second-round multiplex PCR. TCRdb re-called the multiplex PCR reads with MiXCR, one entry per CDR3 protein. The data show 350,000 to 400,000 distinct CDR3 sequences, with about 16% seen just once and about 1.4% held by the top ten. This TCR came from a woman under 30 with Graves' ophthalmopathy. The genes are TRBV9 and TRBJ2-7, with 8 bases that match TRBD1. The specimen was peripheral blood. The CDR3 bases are TGTGCCAGCAGCTTCCGGACAGGGCCCCCCTACGAGCAGTACTTC. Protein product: CASSFRTGPPYEQYF.